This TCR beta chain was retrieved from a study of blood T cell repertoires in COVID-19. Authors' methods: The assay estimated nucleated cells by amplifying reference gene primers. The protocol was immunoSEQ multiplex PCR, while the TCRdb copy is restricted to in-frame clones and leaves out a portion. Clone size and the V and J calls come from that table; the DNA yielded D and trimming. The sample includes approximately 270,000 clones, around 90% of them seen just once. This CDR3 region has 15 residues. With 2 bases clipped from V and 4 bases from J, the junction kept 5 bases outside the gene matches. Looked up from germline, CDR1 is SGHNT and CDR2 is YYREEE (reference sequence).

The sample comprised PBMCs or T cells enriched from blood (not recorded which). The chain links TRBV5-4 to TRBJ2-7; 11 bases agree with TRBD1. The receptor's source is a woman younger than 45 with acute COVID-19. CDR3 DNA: TGTGCCAGCAGCTTTGGGACAGGGGGATCATACGAGCAGTACTTC. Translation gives CASSFGTGGSYEQYF.